The 11 T cell receptor beta chains below were found in one sample sequenced in a study of cytomegalovirus exposure and HLA in healthy donors. Clones were read by immunoSEQ multiplex PCR, and TCRdb kept only the in-frame ones, dropping some. The data contain 200,000 or so clones, roughly 84% of them singletons. The sample was PBMCs. These receptors were taken from a woman in her thirties in good health and CMV-seropositive.

The gene calls are TRBV6-4 and TRBJ1-2, with 7 nucleotides matching TRBD1. Germline V CDR1 and CDR2: MRHNA, SNTAGT. This CDR3 is 13 amino acids long. Unmatched junction bases numbered 3, after V lost 4 bases and J lost 4 bases. CDR3 nucleotides: TGTGCCAGCAGTGCGACAGGGACCTATGGCTACACCTTC. Translated: CASSATGTYGYTF.

The rearrangement joins TRBV20-1 to TRBJ2-5; D unresolved. Germline V gives CDR1 DFQATT, CDR2 SNEGSKA (reference sequence). Trimming removed 8 bases from V and 1 base from J, with 8 bases in between. The CDR3 consists of 11 residues. The CDR3 bases are TGCAGTTCCCCAGTCCAAGAGACCCAGTACTTC. Its translation: CSSPVQETQYF.

The rearrangement uses TRBV18 and TRBJ2-1; 11 nucleotides align to TRBD2. Germline loops: CDR1 KGHSH, CDR2 LQKENI. CDR3 length: 15 residues. V shed 5 bases and J 2 bases; nucleotides not matched to a gene: 2. The CDR3 protein is CASSETSGAYNEQFF. In DNA, the CDR3 is TGTGCCAGCTCAGAGACTAGCGGGGCCTACAATGAGCAGTTCTTC. Variable domain in full (rest from reference TRBV18 and TRBJ2-1): NAGVMQNPRHLVRRRGQEARLRCSPMKGHSHVYWYRQLPEEGLKFMVYLQKENIIDESGMPKERFSAEFPKEGPSILRIQQVVRGDSAAYFCASSETSGAYNEQFFGPGTRLTVL.

The chain recombines TRBV6-1 with TRBJ2-2; TRBD1 agrees at 8 bases. Germline V lookup: CDR1 MNHNS, CDR2 SASEGT. This CDR3 is built from 14 residues. J gave up 3 bases and V 8 bases, and 5 bases lay outside the gene matches. The CDR3 reads CASGRDRYTGELFF. The DNA of the CDR3 is TGTGCCAGCGGAAGGGACAGGTACACCGGGGAGCTGTTTTTT.

V gene TRBV2 combines with J gene TRBJ1-1; 10 nucleotides agree with TRBD1. Germline trimming cut 9 bases from V and 0 bases from J; bases unmatched to any gene: 1. The CDR3 consists of 13 residues. CDR1 SNHLY and CDR2 FYNNEI come from the germline V gene. CDR3 residues: CASGTGVNTEAFF. The DNA of the CDR3 is TGTGCCAGTGGGACAGGGGTGAACACTGAAGCTTTCTTT.

The chain uses TRBV5-1 and TRBJ1-4, with 7 bases aligning to TRBD1. The CDR3 length is 16 residues. Germline trimming cut 0 bases from V and 10 bases from J; bases unmatched to any gene: 12. Germline V gene lookup returns CDR1 SGHRS and CDR2 YFSETQ. CDR3 region: CASSLGEQGSHGKLFF. The CDR3 DNA reads as TGCGCCAGCAGCTTGGGGGAACAGGGGTCGCACGGAAAACTGTTTTTT.

The rearrangement links TRBV7-8 to TRBJ1-3; the D is unclear. V was trimmed by 5 bases and J by 4 bases, leaving 18 bases between them. The germline CDR1 and CDR2 sequences are SGHVS and FQNEAQ. This CDR3 contains 16 residues. DNA for the CDR3: TGTGCCAGCAGCCACTCCGTTGAGGGTTCGGGAAACACCATATATTTT. Residues: CASSHSVEGSGNTIYF.

The rearrangement joins TRBV5-1 to TRBJ2-7, with 9 bases identical to TRBD1. With the DNA end fitting TRBJ2-5 better, the J assignment may be wrong. The CDR3 contains 14 residues. Germline CDR1 SGHRS, CDR2 YFSETQ. The CDR3 sequence: CASSPGQGRETQYF. DNA for the CDR3: TGCGCCAGCAGCCCGGGACAGGGACGGGAGACCCAGTACTTC.

The chain employs TRBV15 and TRBJ2-4, with D uncertain. Per germline, CDR1 LNHNV and CDR2 YYDKDF (reference sequence). Deletions cut 0 bases from V and 4 bases from J, with 10 bases between. This CDR3 has 15 residues. The CDR3 bases are TGTGCCACCAGCAGAGATTTCGGTTGGAAAAACATTCAGTACTTC. Translation: CATSRDFGWKNIQYF.

The CDR3 sequence: CASRRDRGYGYTF. As DNA, the CDR3 is TGTGCCAGCAGACGCGACAGGGGATATGGCTACACCTTC. The chain links TRBV28 to TRBJ1-2, with 8 bases identical to TRBD1. Trimming cost V 6 bases and J 5 bases; bases outside gene matches: 5. The germline CDR1 and CDR2 sequences are MDHEN and SYDVKM. CDR3 length: 13 residues.

The V call is TRBV27, the J call TRBJ1-2, with 11 bases matching TRBD1. Germline V lookup: CDR1 MNHEY, CDR2 SMNVEV (reference sequence). V was pared by 5 bases and J by 10 bases, with 6 bases of the junction left unmatched. This CDR3 region has 13 residues. The DNA of the CDR3 is TGTGCCAGCAGTCCCGGGACAGGGGGGAACTACACCTTC. Amino acids: CASSPGTGGNYTF.